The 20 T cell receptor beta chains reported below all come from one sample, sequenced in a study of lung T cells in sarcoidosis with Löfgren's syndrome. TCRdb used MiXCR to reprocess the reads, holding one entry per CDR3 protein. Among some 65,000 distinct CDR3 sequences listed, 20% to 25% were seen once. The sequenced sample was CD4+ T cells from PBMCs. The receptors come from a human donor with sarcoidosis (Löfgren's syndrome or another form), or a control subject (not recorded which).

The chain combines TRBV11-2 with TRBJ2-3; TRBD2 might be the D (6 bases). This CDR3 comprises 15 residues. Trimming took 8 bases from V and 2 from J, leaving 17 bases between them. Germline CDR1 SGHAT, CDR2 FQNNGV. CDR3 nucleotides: TGTGCCAGCCACACTAGGGCGGGAATCACAGATACGCAGTATTTT. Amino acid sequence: CASHTRAGITDTQYF.

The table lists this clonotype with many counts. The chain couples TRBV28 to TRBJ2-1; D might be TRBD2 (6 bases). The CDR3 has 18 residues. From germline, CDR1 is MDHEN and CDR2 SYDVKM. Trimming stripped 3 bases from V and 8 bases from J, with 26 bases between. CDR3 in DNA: TGTGCCAGCAGTTTGAGAAACAAGCGGGCACTTCTAGTCTATGAGCAGTTCTTC. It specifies CASSLRNKRALLVYEQFF.

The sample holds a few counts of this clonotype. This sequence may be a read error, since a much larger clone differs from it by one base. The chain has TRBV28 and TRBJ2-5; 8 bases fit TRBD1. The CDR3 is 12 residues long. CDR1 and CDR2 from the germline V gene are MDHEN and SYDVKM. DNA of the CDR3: TGTGCCAGCAAACAGGGGGAAGAGACCCAGCACTTC. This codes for CASKQGEETQHF.

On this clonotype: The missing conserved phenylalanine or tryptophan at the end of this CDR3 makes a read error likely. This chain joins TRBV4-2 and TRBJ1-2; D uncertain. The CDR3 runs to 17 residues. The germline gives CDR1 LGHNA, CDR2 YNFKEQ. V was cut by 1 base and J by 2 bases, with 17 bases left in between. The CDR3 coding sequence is TGTGCCAGCAGCCAAGGTCTTGGAGGCAGAGGCAACTATGGCTACACCCTC. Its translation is CASSQGLGGRGNYGYTL.

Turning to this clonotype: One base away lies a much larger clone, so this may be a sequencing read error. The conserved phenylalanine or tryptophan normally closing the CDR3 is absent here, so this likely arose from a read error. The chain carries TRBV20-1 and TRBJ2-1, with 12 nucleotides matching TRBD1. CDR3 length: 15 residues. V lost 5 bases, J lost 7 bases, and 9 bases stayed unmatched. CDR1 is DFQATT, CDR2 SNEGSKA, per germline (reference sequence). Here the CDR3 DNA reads TGCAGTGCTCCGACGGGACAGGGGGCGGGAAATGAGCAGTTCGTC. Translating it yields CSAPTGQGAGNEQFV.

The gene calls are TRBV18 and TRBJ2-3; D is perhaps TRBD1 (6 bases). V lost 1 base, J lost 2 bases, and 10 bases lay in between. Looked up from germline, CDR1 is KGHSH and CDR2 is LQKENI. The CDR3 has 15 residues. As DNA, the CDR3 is TGTGCCAGCTCACCACGGACAGAGGACACAGATACGCAGTATTTT. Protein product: CASSPRTEDTDTQYF. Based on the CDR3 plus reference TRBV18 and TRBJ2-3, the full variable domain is NAGVMQNPRHLVRRRGQEARLRCSPMKGHSHVYWYRQLPEEGLKFMVYLQKENIIDESGMPKERFSAEFPKEGPSILRIQQVVRGDSAAYFCASSPRTEDTDTQYFGPGTRLTVL.

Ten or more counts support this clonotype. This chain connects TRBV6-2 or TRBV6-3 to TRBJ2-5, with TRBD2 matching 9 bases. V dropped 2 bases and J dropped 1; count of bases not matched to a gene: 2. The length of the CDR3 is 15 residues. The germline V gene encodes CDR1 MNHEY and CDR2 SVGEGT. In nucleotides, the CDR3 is TGTGCCAGCAGTTACGCAGCGGGGGGCCAAGAGACCCAGTACTTC. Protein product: CASSYAAGGQETQYF.

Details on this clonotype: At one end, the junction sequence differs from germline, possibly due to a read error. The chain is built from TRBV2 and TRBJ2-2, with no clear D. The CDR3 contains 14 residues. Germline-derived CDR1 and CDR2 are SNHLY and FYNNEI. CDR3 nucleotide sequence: TGTGCCAGCAGGGAAGTCACCTACACCGGGGAGCTGTTTTTT. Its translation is CASREVTYTGELFF. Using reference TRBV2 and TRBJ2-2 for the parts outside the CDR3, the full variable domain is EPEVTQTPSHQVTQMGQEVILRCVPISNHLYFYWYRQILGQKVEFLVSFYNNEISEKSEIFDDQFSVERPDGSNFTLKIRSTKLEDSAMYFCASREVTYTGELFFGEGSRLTVL.

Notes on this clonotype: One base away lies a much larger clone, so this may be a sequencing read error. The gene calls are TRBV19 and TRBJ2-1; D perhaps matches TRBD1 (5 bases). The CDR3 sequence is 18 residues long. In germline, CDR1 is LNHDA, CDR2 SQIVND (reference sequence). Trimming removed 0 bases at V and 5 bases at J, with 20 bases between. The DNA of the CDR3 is TGTGCCAGTAGTATAGATTCTGTTAGTCAGGGTATACACAATGAGCAGTTCTTC. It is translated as CASSIDSVSQGIHNEQFF.

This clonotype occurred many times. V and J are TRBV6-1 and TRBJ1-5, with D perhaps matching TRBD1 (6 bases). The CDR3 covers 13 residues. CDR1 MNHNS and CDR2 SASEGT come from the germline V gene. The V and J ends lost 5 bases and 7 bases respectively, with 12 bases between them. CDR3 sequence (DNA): TGTGCCAGCAGTCAACAGGGTGTCCAGCCCCAGCATTTT. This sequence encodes CASSQQGVQPQHF.

CDR3 bases: TGTGCCAGCTCGCCGGGACAGGAATATGGCTACACCTTC. Its protein product is CASSPGQEYGYTF. The chain employs TRBV18 and TRBJ1-2, with 8 bases lining up with TRBD1. V was pared by 6 bases and J by 5 bases, with 5 bases of the junction left unmatched. Germline CDR1 is KGHSH and CDR2 is LQKENI. The CDR3 spans 13 residues.

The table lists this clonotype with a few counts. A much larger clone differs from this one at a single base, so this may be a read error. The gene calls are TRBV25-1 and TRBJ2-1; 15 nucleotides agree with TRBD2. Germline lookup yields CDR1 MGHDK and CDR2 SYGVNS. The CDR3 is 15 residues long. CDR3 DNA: TGTGCCACCTCAGGACTAGCGGGAGGGCCGAATGGGCAGTTCTTC. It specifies CATSGLAGGPNGQFF.

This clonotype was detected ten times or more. CDR3 DNA sequence: TGTGCCAGCAGCTTCTCTCATATGAATGAGCAGTTCTTC. This encodes CASSFSHMNEQFF. This rearrangement joins TRBV12-3 or TRBV12-4 to TRBJ2-1; no clear D. The CDR3 runs 13 residues. V was shortened by 6 bases and J by 7 bases, with 13 bases between the two germline ends.

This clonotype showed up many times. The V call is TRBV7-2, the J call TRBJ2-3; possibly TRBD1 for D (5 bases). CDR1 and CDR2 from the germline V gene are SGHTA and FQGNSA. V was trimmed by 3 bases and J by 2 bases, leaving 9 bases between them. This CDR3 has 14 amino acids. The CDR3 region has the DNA TGTGCCAGCAGCTTGTTGGGGCCCACAGATACGCAGTATTTT. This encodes CASSLLGPTDTQYF.

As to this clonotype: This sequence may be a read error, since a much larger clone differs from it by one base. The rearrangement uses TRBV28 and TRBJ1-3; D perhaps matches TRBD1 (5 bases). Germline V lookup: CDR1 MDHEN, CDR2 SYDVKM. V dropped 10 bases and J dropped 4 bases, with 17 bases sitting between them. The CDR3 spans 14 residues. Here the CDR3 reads CANRSGQNGNTIYF. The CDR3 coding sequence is TGTGCCAACAGATCGGGGCAGAACGGAAACACCATATATTTT.

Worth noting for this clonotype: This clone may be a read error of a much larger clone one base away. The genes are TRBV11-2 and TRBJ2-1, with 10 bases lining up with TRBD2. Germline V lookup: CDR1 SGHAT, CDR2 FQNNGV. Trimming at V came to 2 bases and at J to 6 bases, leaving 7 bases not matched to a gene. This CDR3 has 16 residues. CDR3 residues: CASSLLGTSDVNEQFF. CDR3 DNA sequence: TGTGCCAGCAGCTTACTCGGGACTAGCGATGTCAATGAGCAGTTCTTC.

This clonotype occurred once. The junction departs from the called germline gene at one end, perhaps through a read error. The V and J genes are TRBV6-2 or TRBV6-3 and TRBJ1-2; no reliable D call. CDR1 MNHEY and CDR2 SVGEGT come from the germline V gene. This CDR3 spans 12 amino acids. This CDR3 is CASRGTSYSYIF. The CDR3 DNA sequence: TGTGCCAGTCGGGGTACGAGCTATAGCTACATCTTC.

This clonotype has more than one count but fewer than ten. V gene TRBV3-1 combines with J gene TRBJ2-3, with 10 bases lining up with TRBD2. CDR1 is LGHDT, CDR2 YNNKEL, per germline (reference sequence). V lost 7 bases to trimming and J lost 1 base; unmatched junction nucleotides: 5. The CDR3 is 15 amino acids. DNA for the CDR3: TGTGCCAGCACCGAGACTAGCGGGCGCACAGATACGCAGTATTTT. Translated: CASTETSGRTDTQYF.

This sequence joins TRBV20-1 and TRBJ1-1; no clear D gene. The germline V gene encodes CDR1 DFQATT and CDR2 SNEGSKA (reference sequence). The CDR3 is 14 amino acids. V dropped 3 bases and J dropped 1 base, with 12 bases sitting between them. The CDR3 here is CSARASGRNTEAFF. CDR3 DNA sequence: TGCAGTGCTAGGGCTTCAGGCAGGAACACTGAAGCTTTCTTT.

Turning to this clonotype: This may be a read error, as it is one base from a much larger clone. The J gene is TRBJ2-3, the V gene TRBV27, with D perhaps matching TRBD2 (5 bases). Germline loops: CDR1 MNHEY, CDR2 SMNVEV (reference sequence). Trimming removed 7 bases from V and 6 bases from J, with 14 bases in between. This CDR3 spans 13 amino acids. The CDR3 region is CASNTGMGDTQYF. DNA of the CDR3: TGTGCCAGCAACACGGGGATGGGGGATACGCAGTATTTT.